The 30 T cell receptor beta chains listed next were all sequenced from one sample in a study of immune cell composition in non-small cell lung cancer. Normal lung was taken at the farthest possible site, at least 3 cm from tumour. TCRdb's copy holds only in-frame clones and misses some; the assay was immunoSEQ multiplex PCR. The sample contains around 770 clones, about two thirds of which appear only once. The material sequenced was non-adjacent lung tissue. Every receptor here comes from a human donor with non-small cell lung cancer.

This clone was counted between two and nine times. The CDR3 DNA sequence: TGTGCCAGCAGTGTAAGCAGGACTAATAATTCACCCCTCCACTTT. This translates into CASSVSRTNNSPLHF. This chain connects TRBV2 to TRBJ1-6; D ambiguous. Trimming shortened V by 4 bases and J by 5 bases, and 12 bases separated the two germline ends. Germline assignment: CDR1 SNHLY and CDR2 FYNNEI. The CDR3 length is 15 residues.

This sequence joins TRBV19 and TRBJ2-2; possible D gene TRBD2, 5 bases. Trimming shortened V by 3 bases and J by 7 bases, and 9 bases separated the two germline ends. The CDR3 extends over 13 amino acids. The germline V gene has CDR1 LNHDA and CDR2 SQIVND (reference sequence). CDR3 protein: CASSIGEFGELFF. Written as DNA, the CDR3 is TGTGCCAGTAGTATCGGGGAGTTCGGGGAGCTGTTTTTT.

The V call is TRBV19, the J call TRBJ1-1; 8 nucleotides agree with TRBD1. Looked up from germline, CDR1 is LNHDA and CDR2 is SQIVND (reference sequence). CDR3 length: 12 amino acids. V trimming: 6 bases; J trimming: 4 bases; junction bases outside the gene matches: 1. The CDR3 reads CASRTGGTEAFF. The CDR3, as DNA: TGTGCCAGTAGAACAGGGGGCACTGAAGCTTTCTTT.

This chain uses TRBV6-6 with TRBJ1-4; D remains unclear. Trimming cost V 6 bases and J 8 bases, with 13 bases left between them. The CDR3 runs to 13 residues. The V gene's germline CDR1 is MNHNY and CDR2 SVGAGI (reference sequence). The DNA for the CDR3 is TGTGCCAGCAGGGCCAGAACACAAGAAAAACTGTTTTTT. Amino acid sequence: CASRARTQEKLFF.

The gene calls are TRBV27 and TRBJ2-3, with D maybe TRBD2 (6 bases). V was shortened by 3 bases and J by 3 bases, with 7 bases between the two germline ends. This CDR3 has 13 amino acids. Germline V gene lookup returns CDR1 MNHEY and CDR2 SMNVEV (reference sequence). This CDR3 is CASSLEGTDTQYF. The CDR3 DNA sequence: TGTGCCAGCAGTTTGGAGGGGACAGATACGCAGTATTTT.

The rearrangement joins TRBV19 to TRBJ2-1; 7 bases match TRBD1. The V gene end was trimmed by 9 bases and the J gene end by 2 bases; junction bases not matched to a gene: 7. The CDR3 sequence is 14 residues long. Germline V CDR1 and CDR2: LNHDA, SQIVND (reference sequence). In DNA, the CDR3 is TGTGCCAGCTCAAACAGGGGAGCCTACAATGAGCAGTTCTTC. This gives the protein CASSNRGAYNEQFF.

The chain combines TRBV2 with TRBJ2-1; D is unresolved. The length of the CDR3 is 12 residues. V gave up 9 bases and J gave up 4 bases, with 10 bases separating them. CDR1 and CDR2 (germline): SNHLY, FYNNEI. The CDR3: CASRDGYNEQFF. DNA for the CDR3: TGTGCCAGTAGAGACGGTTACAATGAGCAGTTCTTC. Full variable domain (missing parts from reference TRBV2 and TRBJ2-1): EPEVTQTPSHQVTQMGQEVILRCVPISNHLYFYWYRQILGQKVEFLVSFYNNEISEKSEIFDDQFSVERPDGSNFTLKIRSTKLEDSAMYFCASRDGYNEQFFGPGTRLTVL.

V and J are TRBV27 and TRBJ2-3; perhaps D is TRBD1 or TRBD2 (5 bases each). The length of the CDR3 is 15 residues. Per germline, CDR1 MNHEY and CDR2 SMNVEV (reference sequence). Trimming removed 5 bases from V and 4 bases from J, with 16 bases in between. CDR3 nucleotides: TGTGCCAGCAGTCAAAGACAGTTGGAGGCAGATACGCAGTATTTT. Translating gives CASSQRQLEADTQYF.

This rearrangement joins TRBV29-1 to TRBJ2-1, with 8 bases lining up with TRBD2. V lost 6 bases to trimming and J lost 4 bases; unmatched junction nucleotides: 14. Germline lookup yields CDR1 SQVTM and CDR2 ANQGSEA. The CDR3 totals 16 residues. Here the CDR3 reads CSVWYLAGDLYNEQFF. DNA for the CDR3: TGCAGCGTGTGGTATCTAGCGGGCGATCTTTACAATGAGCAGTTCTTC.

The rearrangement links TRBV11-3 to TRBJ1-3, with D possibly matching TRBD1 (6 bases). The CDR3 extends over 15 amino acids. V lost 1 base and J lost 3, with 10 bases in between. Germline lookup yields CDR1 SGHNT and CDR2 YENEEA. CDR3 sequence (DNA): TGTGCCAGCAGCTTAGGACAGGCAGGTGGAAACACCATATATTTT. Its translation: CASSLGQAGGNTIYF.

The gene calls are TRBV30 and TRBJ1-3; weak D call: TRBD1 (5 bases). The V end lost 8 bases, the J end lost 6 bases, and 20 bases lay between the germline ends. Germline CDR1 GTSNPN, CDR2 SVGIG (reference sequence). The CDR3 spans 14 residues. The CDR3 nucleotides are TGTGCCGGCCACGCAGGGTTCCAAGAAAACACCATATATTTT. It specifies CAGHAGFQENTIYF.

V is TRBV27 and J is TRBJ2-6; D is perhaps TRBD1 or TRBD2 (5 bases each). Germline values: CDR1 MNHEY, CDR2 SMNVEV (reference sequence). Trimming removed 1 base at V and 0 bases at J, with 16 bases between. The CDR3 sequence is 19 residues long. As DNA, the CDR3 is TGTGCCAGCAGTTTATTTGCCGCCGGGACGGACTCTGGGGCCAACGTCCTGACTTTC. Protein product: CASSLFAAGTDSGANVLTF.

The CDR3 reads CASSPTGDRGWVYGYTF. Here the CDR3 DNA reads TGTGCCAGCAGCCCTACCGGGGACAGGGGATGGGTCTATGGCTACACCTTC. The rearrangement joins TRBV9 to TRBJ1-2; TRBD1 matches at 10 bases. The CDR3 covers 17 residues. The trim removed 4 bases at V and 4 bases at J, leaving 13 bases unmatched. Germline assignment: CDR1 SGDLS and CDR2 YYNGEE.

DNA of the CDR3: TGTGCCAGCAGTGAGCAGGAAAACATTCAGTACTTC. As protein: CASSEQENIQYF. The V gene is TRBV2, the J gene TRBJ2-4; no clear D. Germline values: CDR1 SNHLY, CDR2 FYNNEI. V was pared by 3 bases and J by 5 bases, with 5 bases between. The CDR3 runs to 12 residues.

This chain links TRBV7-2 with TRBJ2-7, with a tentative D call TRBD1 (5 bases). Trimming cost V 2 bases and J 5 bases, with 22 bases left between them. Germline V lookup: CDR1 SGHTA, CDR2 FQGNSA. There are 17 residues in the CDR3. CDR3 sequence (DNA): TGTGCCAGCAGCTTATGGGCTCAGCAGGGAAGTGTCCACGAGCAGTACTTC. Translation: CASSLWAQQGSVHEQYF.

This chain links TRBV5-5 with TRBJ1-5; D unclear. The V end lost 1 base, the J end lost 0 bases, and 11 bases lay between the germline ends. Germline V gene data show CDR1 as SGHKS and CDR2 as YYEKEE (reference sequence). This CDR3 is 16 amino acids long. CDR3 sequence (DNA): TGTGCCAGCAGCTTGAGGCCTTTTTATAGCAATCAGCCCCAGCATTTT. This gives the protein CASSLRPFYSNQPQHF.

This chain links TRBV19 with TRBJ2-7; TRBD2 is a possible D gene (6 bases). Trimming shortened V by 5 bases and J by 2 bases, and 13 bases separated the two germline ends. CDR3 length equals 14 residues. CDR1 and CDR2 (germline): LNHDA, SQIVND (reference sequence). The CDR3 DNA is TGTGCCAGTAGTCCCTGGGACTTTACCTACGAGCAGTACTTC. Its protein is CASSPWDFTYEQYF.

This clone has a handful of counts. The V and J genes are TRBV15 and TRBJ1-2; D is undetermined. V was pared by 0 bases and J by 8 bases, with 7 bases between. The CDR3 is 12 residues long. CDR1 LNHNV and CDR2 YYDKDF come from the germline V gene (reference sequence). The CDR3 reads CATSRDNRGYTF. Here the CDR3 DNA reads TGTGCCACCAGCAGAGATAATAGGGGCTACACCTTC.

The chain has TRBV11-2 and TRBJ1-4; the D gene is possibly TRBD1 (5 bases). Trimming stripped 5 bases from V and 6 bases from J, with 10 bases between. CDR3 length equals 13 residues. Germline-derived CDR1 and CDR2 are SGHAT and FQNNGV. The DNA for the CDR3 is TGTGCCAGCAGCCGTGCAGGGTATGAAAAACTGTTTTTT. Translation: CASSRAGYEKLFF.

The chain links TRBV5-1 to TRBJ2-3; D gene uncertain. The CDR3 has 15 amino acids. The ends were cut back, 4 bases at V and 5 bases at J, with 17 bases in the middle. CDR1 SGHRS and CDR2 YFSETQ come from the germline V gene. The CDR3 region has the DNA TGCGCCAGCAGCCCGCAACTTAAGGCAGGAGATACGCAGTATTTT. Protein: CASSPQLKAGDTQYF.

This clone has just a few counts. The chain couples TRBV5-5 to TRBJ1-6; 8 positions agree with TRBD1. CDR3 size: 13 residues. Germline lookup yields CDR1 SGHKS and CDR2 YYEKEE (reference sequence). The V segment lost 4 bases and the J segment 8 bases; nucleotides outside the gene matches: 2. DNA of the CDR3: TGTGCCAGCAGCATACAGGGGGATTCACCCCTCCACTTT. Protein sequence: CASSIQGDSPLHF.

V is TRBV4-2 and J is TRBJ1-2, with 7 bases aligning to TRBD1. The CDR3 loop spans 14 amino acids. V gave up 1 base and J gave up 10 bases; unmatched junction bases: 9. CDR1 is LGHNA and CDR2 is YNFKEQ in the germline V gene. CDR3: CASSQVGTEDDYTF. In nucleotides, the CDR3 is TGTGCCAGCAGCCAAGTAGGGACAGAGGATGACTACACCTTC.

This clone was seen a few times. The chain joins TRBV27 to TRBJ2-3; the match to TRBD2 covers 9 bases. This CDR3 is built from 15 residues. Looked up from germline, CDR1 is MNHEY and CDR2 is SMNVEV (reference sequence). Trimming at V came to 7 bases and at J to 9 bases, leaving 14 bases not matched to a gene. DNA for the CDR3: TGTGCCAGCACCTCCGGCTTAGCGGGAGAAGAGACGCAGTATTTT. Its translation: CASTSGLAGEETQYF.

The chain recombines TRBV12-5 with TRBJ1-2; the D gene is possibly TRBD1 (6 bases). The CDR3 is 17 amino acids. V lost 0 bases and J lost 8, with 22 bases in between. Germline V gives CDR1 LGHNT, CDR2 FRNRAP. The CDR3 is CASGLVLHRDTLPGYTF. As DNA, the CDR3 is TGTGCTAGTGGTTTGGTACTCCACCGGGACACCCTTCCAGGCTACACCTTC.

This clone was seen a single time. V is TRBV7-3 and J is TRBJ2-2, with TRBD1 matching over 8 bases. The J segment lost 5 bases and the V segment lost 8 bases, leaving 7 bases of the junction unmatched. This CDR3 has 14 amino acids. The V gene's germline CDR1 is SGHTA and CDR2 FQGTGA. The CDR3 nucleotides read TGTGCCAGCGGCCAGACAGGGGCGACCGGGGAGCTGTTTTTT. It is translated as CASGQTGATGELFF. Full variable domain (rest looked up from reference TRBV7-3 and TRBJ2-2): GAGVSQTPSNKVTEKGKYVELRCDPISGHTALYWYRQSLGQGPEFLIYFQGTGAADDSGLPNDRFFAVRPEGSVSTLKIQRTERGDSAVYLCASGQTGATGELFFGEGSRLTVL.

This clone showed up just once. Other DNA sequences in this sample translate to the same CDR3. The J gene is TRBJ1-1, the V gene TRBV6-4; TRBD1 agrees at 7 bases. Germline V gene lookup returns CDR1 MRHNA and CDR2 SNTAGT. V shed 6 bases and J 1 base; nucleotides not matched to a gene: 2. The CDR3 spans 13 residues. The CDR3: CASRRTGNTEAFF. The CDR3 region has the DNA TGTGCCAGCAGGAGGACAGGGAACACTGAAGCTTTCTTT.

In DNA form, the CDR3 reads TGTGCCAGCAGAGGGACTAGCGGGGGTATCGGGGAGCTGTTTTTT. Translated, it gives CASRGTSGGIGELFF. The chain employs TRBV6-1 and TRBJ2-2; 14 bases fit TRBD2. The V gene end was trimmed by 6 bases and the J gene end by 7 bases; junction bases not matched to a gene: 4. The CDR3 runs 15 residues. The germline CDR1 and CDR2 sequences are MNHNS and SASEGT.

V and J are TRBV7-3 and TRBJ2-5; D ambiguous. The V end lost 2 bases, the J end lost 0 bases, and 10 bases lay between the germline ends. Germline CDR1 SGHTA, CDR2 FQGTGA. CDR3 length equals 15 residues. In DNA, the CDR3 is TGTGCCAGCAGCTTAGGTGGCAGCTACCAAGAGACCCAGTACTTC. Its translation: CASSLGGSYQETQYF.

The chain is built from TRBV23-1 and TRBJ1-1; tentative D call: TRBD1 (6 bases). TRBV23-1 is an ORF, with its function uncertain. The CDR3 spans 16 residues. The V end lost 4 bases, the J end lost 3 bases, and 18 bases lay between the germline ends. CDR3 DNA: TGCGCCAGCAGTCTAACGAGGCGTCGGGGGCACACTGAAGCTTTCTTT. This codes for CASSLTRRRGHTEAFF.

The count of this clone is one. V and J are TRBV5-5 and TRBJ1-2; D not resolved. V was cut by 3 bases and J by 3 bases, with 6 bases left in between. The CDR3 sequence is 12 residues long. Germline V gene data show CDR1 as SGHKS and CDR2 as YYEKEE (reference sequence). The CDR3 region has the DNA TGTGCCAGCAGCTCCGCAGACTATGGCTACACCTTC. Translating gives CASSSADYGYTF.